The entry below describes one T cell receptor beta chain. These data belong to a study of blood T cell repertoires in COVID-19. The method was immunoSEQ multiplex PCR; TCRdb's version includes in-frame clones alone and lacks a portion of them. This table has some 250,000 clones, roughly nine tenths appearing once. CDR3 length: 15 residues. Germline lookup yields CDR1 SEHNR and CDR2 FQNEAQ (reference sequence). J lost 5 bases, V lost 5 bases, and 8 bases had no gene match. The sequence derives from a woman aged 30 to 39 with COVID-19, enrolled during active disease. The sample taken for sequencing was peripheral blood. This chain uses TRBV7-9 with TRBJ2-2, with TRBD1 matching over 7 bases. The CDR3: CASSPQGVLTGELFF. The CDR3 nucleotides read TGTGCCAGCAGCCCCCAGGGGGTGTTAACCGGGGAGCTGTTTTTT.